The 3 T cell receptor beta chains below come from one sample, sequenced in a study of blood T cells in healthy people across ages. Together with a sample-barcoded 5' primer, a J-beta primer mix was included in a second PCR lasting about 7 to 11 cycles. One entry per CDR3 protein results from TCRdb running MiXCR on the 5' RACE reads. The data contain 850,000 to 1,000,000 distinct CDR3 sequences, roughly half of them seen just once; the ten biggest clones take up about 21%. The sequenced sample consisted of blood. The receptor set was obtained from a woman aged 60-75 years in good health.

The chain is built from TRBV29-1 and TRBJ2-3; D gene ambiguous. Germline-derived CDR1 and CDR2 are SQVTM and ANQGSEA. The V end was cut by 4 bases, the J end by 9 bases, with 17 bases between. The CDR3 extends over 13 amino acids. CDR3 DNA: TGCAGCGTTGCCCGCCTCGGCCTCACCACGCAGTATTTT. Its protein is CSVARLGLTTQYF.

This clonotype occurred many times. The V and J genes are TRBV6-1 and TRBJ2-3; 9 positions agree with TRBD1. Germline CDR1 MNHNS, CDR2 SASEGT. V lost 5 bases and J lost 1; bases outside the gene matches: 4. This CDR3 contains 15 residues. The CDR3 sequence: CASSLQGAGTDTQYF. CDR3 coding DNA: TGTGCCAGCAGTCTACAGGGGGCGGGCACAGATACGCAGTATTTT.

The chain combines TRBV29-1 with TRBJ2-2, with D maybe TRBD2 (6 bases). Trimming removed 4 bases from V and 1 base from J, with 16 bases in between. The CDR3 is made up of 16 amino acids. CDR1 and CDR2 from the germline V gene are SQVTM and ANQGSEA. In DNA form, the CDR3 reads TGCAGCGTTGTGCGGGACGGAGGAGGGAACACCGGGGAGCTGTTTTTT. The encoded protein is CSVVRDGGGNTGELFF.